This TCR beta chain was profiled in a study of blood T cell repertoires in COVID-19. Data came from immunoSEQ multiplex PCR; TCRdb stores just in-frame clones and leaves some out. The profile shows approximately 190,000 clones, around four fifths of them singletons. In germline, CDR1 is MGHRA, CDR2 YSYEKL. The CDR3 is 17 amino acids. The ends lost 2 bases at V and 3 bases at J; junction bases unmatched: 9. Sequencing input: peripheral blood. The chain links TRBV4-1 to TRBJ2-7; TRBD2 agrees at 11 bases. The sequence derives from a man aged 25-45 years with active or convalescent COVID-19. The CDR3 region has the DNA TGCGCCAGCAGCCAACCGACGACTAGCGGGGCTGACTACGAGCAGTACTTC. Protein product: CASSQPTTSGADYEQYF.